This T cell receptor beta chain was recovered during a study of shared clonotypes between healthy human individuals. Trimming removed 5 bases at V and 7 bases at J, with 20 bases between. The CDR3 contains 15 residues. From germline, CDR1 is LNHDA and CDR2 SQIVND (reference sequence). Repertoires were generated with immunoSEQ multiplex PCR, while TCRdb's copy carries only in-frame clones and drops some. The sample shows roughly 590,000 clones, about 95% of them seen only once. CD45RO negativity and positive selection for CCR7 defined naive CD8 cells, a population that excluded terminally differentiated effector memory CD45RA+ cells.

The chain links TRBV19 to TRBJ1-1, with a weak D call TRBD1 (5 bases). The sample taken for sequencing was naive CD8+ T cells sorted from blood. This sequence was found in a woman aged 25 to 39 in good health. Here the CDR3 reads CASSLRQRDTLEAFF. CDR3 nucleotides: TGTGCCAGTAGTTTGAGACAGCGCGATACCCTTGAAGCTTTCTTT.